The clone carrying this T cell receptor beta chain was counted a single time. The sample belongs to a study of OX40 agonist ivuxolimab in advanced cancers. The germline gives CDR1 SGHAT, CDR2 FQNNGV. J lost 7 bases, V lost 5 bases, and 5 bases had no gene match. CDR3 size: 13 residues. Here immunoSEQ multiplex PCR was the method, and the copy in TCRdb shows in-frame clones only, minus some. The sample shows tens of thousands of clones, 87% of them seen only once. The chain recombines TRBV11-2 with TRBJ2-1; 7 nucleotides match TRBD2. The source of this sequence is an adult with an advanced solid tumor such as melanoma, head and neck, liver or kidney cancer. The sequenced sample was CD4+ or CD8+ T cells sorted from blood, obtained in a trial of the OX40 agonist ivuxolimab. The CDR3 here is CASSQTSYNEQFF. The CDR3 nucleotides read TGTGCCAGCAGCCAGACTAGCTATAATGAGCAGTTCTTC.